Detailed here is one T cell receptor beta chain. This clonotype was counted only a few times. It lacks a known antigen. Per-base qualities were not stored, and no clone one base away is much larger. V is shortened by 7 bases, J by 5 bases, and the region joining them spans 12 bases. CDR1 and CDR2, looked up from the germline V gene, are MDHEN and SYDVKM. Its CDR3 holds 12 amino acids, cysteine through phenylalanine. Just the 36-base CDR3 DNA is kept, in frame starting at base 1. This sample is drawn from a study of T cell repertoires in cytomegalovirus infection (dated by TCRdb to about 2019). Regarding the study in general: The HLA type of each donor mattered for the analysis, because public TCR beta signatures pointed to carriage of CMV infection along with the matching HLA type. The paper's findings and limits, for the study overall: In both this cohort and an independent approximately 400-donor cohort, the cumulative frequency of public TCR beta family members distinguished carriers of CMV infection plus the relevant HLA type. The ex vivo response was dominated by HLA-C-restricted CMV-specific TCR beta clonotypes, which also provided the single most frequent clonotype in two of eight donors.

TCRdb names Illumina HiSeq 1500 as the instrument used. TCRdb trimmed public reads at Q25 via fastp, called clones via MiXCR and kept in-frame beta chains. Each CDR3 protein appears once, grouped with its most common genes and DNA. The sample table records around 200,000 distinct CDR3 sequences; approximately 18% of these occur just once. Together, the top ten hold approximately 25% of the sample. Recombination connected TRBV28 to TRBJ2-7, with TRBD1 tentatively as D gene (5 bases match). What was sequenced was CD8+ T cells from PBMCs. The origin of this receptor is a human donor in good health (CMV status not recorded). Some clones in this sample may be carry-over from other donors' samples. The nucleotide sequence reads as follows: TGTGCCAGCACTCTAGGGGAAAACGAGCAGTACTTC. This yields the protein CASTLGENEQYF. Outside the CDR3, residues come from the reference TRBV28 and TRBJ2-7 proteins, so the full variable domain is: DVKVTQSSRYLVKRTGEKVFLECVQDMDHENMFWYRQDPGLGLRLIYFSYDVKMKEKGDIPEGYSVSREKKERFSLILESASTNQTSMYLCASTLGENEQYFGPGTRLTVT.